Detailed here is one T cell receptor beta chain. As originally analysed: For nucleated cells, counts were estimated from reference gene primer amplification. The repertoire was sequenced with immunoSEQ multiplex PCR; TCRdb's copy has only in-frame clones and lacks some. D and trimming were read from the DNA, whereas the V and J calls and clone size are those reported in that table. The data hold roughly 95,000 clones, with roughly 82% observed a single time. CDR3 length: 15 amino acids. Germline V CDR1 and CDR2: KGHSH, LQKENI. V shed 5 bases, J shed 2 bases, and the junction held 7 bases outside the gene matches. The data stem from a study of blood T cell repertoires in COVID-19. Study-wide context: Samples representing acute and convalescent COVID-19 were sourced from the United States, Italy and Spain. In each case, the material was cDNA or gDNA derived from T cells, B-cell-depleted T cells, or PBMCs.

The J gene is TRBJ2-3, the V gene TRBV18; 7 nucleotides align to TRBD2. The specimen was peripheral blood. The TCR was taken from a man of 80 years or more with acute or convalescent COVID-19. The CDR3 DNA reads as TGTGCCAGCTCAGCCTCCGGGACTACCACAGATACGCAGTATTTT. Amino acids: CASSASGTTTDTQYF.